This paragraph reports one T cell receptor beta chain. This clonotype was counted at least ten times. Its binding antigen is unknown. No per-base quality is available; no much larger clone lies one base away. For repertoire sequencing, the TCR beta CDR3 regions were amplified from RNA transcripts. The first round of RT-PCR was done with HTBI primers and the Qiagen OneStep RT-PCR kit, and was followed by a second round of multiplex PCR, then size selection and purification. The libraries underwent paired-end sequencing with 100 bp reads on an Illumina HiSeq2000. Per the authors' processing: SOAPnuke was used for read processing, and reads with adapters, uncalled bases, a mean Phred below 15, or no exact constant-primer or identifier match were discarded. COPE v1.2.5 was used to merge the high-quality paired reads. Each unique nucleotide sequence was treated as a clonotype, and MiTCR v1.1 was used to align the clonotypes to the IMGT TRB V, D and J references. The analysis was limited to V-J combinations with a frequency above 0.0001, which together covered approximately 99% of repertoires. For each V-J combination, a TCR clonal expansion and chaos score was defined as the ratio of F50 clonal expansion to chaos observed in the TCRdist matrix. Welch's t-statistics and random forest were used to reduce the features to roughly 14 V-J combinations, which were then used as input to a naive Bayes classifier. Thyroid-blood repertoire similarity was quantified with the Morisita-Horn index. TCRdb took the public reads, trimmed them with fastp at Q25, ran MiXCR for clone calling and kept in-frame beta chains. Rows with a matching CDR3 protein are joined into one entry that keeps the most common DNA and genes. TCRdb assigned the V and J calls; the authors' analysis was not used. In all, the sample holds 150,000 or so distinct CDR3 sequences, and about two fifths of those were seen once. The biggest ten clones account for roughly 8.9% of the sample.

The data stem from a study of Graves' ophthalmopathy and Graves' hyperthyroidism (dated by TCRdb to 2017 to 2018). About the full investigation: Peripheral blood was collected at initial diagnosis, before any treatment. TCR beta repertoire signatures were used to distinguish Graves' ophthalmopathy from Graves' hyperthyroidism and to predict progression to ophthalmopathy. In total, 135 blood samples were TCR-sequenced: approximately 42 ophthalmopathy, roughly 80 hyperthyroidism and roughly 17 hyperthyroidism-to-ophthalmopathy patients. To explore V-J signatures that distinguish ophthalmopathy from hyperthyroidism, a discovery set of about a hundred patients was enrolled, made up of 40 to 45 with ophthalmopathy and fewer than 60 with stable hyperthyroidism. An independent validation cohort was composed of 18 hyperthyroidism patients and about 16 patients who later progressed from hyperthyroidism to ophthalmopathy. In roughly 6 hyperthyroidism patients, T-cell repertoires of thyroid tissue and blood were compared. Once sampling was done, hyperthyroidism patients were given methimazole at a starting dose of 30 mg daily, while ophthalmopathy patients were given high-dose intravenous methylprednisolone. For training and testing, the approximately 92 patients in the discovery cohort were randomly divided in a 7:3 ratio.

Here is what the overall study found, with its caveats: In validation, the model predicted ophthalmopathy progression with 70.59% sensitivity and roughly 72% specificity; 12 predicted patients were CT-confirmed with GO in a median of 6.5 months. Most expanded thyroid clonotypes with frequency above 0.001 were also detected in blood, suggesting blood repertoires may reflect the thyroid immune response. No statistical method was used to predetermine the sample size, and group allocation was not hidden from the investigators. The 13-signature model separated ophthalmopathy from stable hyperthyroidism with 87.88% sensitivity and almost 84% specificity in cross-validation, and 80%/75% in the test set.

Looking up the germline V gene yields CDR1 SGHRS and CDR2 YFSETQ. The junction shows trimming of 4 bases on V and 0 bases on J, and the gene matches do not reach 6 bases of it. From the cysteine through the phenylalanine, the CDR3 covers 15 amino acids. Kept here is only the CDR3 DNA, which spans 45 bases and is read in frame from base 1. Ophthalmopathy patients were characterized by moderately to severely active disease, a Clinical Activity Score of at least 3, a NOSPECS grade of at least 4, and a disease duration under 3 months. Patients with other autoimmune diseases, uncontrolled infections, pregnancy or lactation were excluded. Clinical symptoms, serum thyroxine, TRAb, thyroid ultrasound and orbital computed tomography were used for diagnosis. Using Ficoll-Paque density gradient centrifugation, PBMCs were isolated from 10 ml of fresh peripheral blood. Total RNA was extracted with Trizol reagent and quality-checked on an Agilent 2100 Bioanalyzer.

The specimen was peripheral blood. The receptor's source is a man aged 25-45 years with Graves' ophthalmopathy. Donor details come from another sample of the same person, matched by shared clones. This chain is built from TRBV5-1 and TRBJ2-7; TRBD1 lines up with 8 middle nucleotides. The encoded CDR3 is CASSPDRVNSYEQYF. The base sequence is TGCGCCAGCAGCCCGGACAGGGTGAACTCCTACGAGCAGTACTTC.